This T cell receptor beta chain was identified during a study of T-cell memory formation after mild COVID-19. Study-level information: Each donor largely had its own TCR clusters.

The CDR3 has 12 amino acids. V dropped 2 bases and J dropped 5 bases, with 6 bases sitting between them. Germline V gene sequence: CDR1 SGHTA, CDR2 FQGNSA. This clonotype was picked up many times. TCRdb re-called the 5' RACE reads through MiXCR, storing one row per CDR3 protein. There are more than 200,000 distinct CDR3 sequences in the sample; about 16% occur only once, and roughly 3.6% lies in the top ten. This chain joins TRBV7-2 and TRBJ1-1; D not certain. Material: PBMCs or a T cell subset sorted from them (not recorded which). The clonotype originates from a man aged 18 to 29 who had mild COVID-19 (a few samples of this study predate the infection). Cell type and time point are not known. DNA of the CDR3: TGTGCCAGCAGCTTACGGGAGACTGAAGCTTTCTTT. As protein: CASSLRETEAFF.